This T cell receptor (beta chain) was sequenced in a study of T cells after yellow fever vaccination. TCRdb analysed the 5' RACE reads with MiXCR anew, one entry per CDR3 protein. The table has around 150,000 distinct CDR3 sequences, approximately 6.7% seen once. The CDR3 contains 16 residues. Germline V gene lookup returns CDR1 LGHDT and CDR2 YNNKEL (reference sequence). Trimming took 8 bases from V and 2 from J, leaving 19 bases between them. The sequences come from CD4+ T cells sorted from PBMCs, collected less than 6 days after the first yellow fever vaccination. The TCR originated in a man aged 18-30 years who received the YFV17D yellow fever vaccine. The rearrangement uses TRBV3-1 and TRBJ2-4; D gene unclear. The CDR3 loop is CASGLRLLSTKNIQYF. CDR3 DNA sequence: TGTGCCAGCGGCCTCAGGCTCCTCTCAACCAAAAACATTCAGTACTTC.